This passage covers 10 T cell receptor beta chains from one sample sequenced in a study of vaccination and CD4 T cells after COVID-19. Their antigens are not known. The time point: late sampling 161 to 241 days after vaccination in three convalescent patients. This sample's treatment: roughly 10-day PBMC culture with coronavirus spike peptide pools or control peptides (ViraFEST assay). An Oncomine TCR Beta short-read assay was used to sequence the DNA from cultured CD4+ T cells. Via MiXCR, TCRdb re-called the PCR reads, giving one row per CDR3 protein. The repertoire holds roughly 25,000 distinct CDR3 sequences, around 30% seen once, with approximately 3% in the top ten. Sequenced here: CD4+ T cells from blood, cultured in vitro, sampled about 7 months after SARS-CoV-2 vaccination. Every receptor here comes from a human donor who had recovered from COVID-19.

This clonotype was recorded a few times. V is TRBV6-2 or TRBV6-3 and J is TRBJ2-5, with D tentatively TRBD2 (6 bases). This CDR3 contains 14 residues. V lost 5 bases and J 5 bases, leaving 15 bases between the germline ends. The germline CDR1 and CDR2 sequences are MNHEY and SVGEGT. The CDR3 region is CASSIPPSVETQYF. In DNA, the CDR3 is TGTGCCAGCAGTATCCCTCCTAGCGTGGAGACCCAGTACTTC.

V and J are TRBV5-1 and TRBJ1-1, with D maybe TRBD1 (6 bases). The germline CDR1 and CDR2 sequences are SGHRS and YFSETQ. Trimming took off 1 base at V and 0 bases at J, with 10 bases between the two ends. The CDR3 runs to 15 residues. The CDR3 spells CASSLYRDMNTEAFF. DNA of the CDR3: TGCGCCAGCAGCTTGTACCGGGACATGAACACTGAAGCTTTCTTT.

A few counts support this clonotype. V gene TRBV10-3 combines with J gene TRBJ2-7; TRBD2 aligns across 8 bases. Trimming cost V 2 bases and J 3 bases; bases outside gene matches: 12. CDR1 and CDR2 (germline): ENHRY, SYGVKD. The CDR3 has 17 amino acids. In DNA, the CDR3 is TGTGCCATCAGTGAGACGGACGTAACTAGCGGATACTACGAGCAGTACTTC. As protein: CAISETDVTSGYYEQYF.

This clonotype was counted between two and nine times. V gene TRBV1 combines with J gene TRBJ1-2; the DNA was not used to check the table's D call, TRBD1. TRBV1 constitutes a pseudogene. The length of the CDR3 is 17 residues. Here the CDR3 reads CTSSQYYLGTPNYGYTF. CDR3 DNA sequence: TGCACCAGCAGCCAATATTACCTCGGGACGCCCAACTATGGCTACACCTTC.

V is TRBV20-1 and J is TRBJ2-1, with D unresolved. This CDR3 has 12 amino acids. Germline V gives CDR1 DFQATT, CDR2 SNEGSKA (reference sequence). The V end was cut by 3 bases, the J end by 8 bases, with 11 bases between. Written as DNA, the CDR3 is TGCAGTGCTAGCTACGGCCGATATGAGCAGTTCTTC. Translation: CSASYGRYEQFF.

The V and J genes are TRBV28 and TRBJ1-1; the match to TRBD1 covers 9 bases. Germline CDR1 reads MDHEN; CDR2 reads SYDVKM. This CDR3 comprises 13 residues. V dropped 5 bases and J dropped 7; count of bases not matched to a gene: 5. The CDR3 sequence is CASSLQGANEAFF. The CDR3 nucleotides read TGTGCCAGCAGTCTACAGGGGGCTAATGAAGCTTTCTTT.

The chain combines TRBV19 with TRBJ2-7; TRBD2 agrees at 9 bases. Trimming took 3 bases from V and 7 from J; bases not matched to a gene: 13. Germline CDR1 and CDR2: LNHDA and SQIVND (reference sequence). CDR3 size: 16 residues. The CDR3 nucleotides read TGTGCCAGTAGTATTCTCTTAGGCGGGAGGGCCGGGGAGCAGTACTTC. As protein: CASSILLGGRAGEQYF.

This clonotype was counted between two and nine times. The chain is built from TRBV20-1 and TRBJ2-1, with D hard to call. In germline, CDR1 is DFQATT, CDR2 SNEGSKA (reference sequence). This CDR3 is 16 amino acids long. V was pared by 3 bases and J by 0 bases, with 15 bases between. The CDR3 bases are TGCAGTGCTAGGGGTTCGGGTTCGAGCTCCTACAATGAGCAGTTCTTC. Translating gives CSARGSGSSSYNEQFF.

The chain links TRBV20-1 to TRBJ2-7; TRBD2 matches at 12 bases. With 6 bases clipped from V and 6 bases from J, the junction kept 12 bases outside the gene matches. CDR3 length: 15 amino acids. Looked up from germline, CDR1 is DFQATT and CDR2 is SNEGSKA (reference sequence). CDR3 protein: CSAASPSGRVGEQYF. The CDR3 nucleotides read TGCAGTGCCGCCAGCCCTAGCGGGAGGGTGGGCGAGCAGTACTTC.

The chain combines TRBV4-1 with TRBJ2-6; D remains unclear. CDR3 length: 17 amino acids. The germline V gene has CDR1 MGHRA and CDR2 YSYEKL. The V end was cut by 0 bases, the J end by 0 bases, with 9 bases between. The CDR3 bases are TGCGCCAGCAGCCAAGAGGCAGCTACCTCTGGGGCCAACGTCCTGACTTTC. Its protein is CASSQEAATSGANVLTF.